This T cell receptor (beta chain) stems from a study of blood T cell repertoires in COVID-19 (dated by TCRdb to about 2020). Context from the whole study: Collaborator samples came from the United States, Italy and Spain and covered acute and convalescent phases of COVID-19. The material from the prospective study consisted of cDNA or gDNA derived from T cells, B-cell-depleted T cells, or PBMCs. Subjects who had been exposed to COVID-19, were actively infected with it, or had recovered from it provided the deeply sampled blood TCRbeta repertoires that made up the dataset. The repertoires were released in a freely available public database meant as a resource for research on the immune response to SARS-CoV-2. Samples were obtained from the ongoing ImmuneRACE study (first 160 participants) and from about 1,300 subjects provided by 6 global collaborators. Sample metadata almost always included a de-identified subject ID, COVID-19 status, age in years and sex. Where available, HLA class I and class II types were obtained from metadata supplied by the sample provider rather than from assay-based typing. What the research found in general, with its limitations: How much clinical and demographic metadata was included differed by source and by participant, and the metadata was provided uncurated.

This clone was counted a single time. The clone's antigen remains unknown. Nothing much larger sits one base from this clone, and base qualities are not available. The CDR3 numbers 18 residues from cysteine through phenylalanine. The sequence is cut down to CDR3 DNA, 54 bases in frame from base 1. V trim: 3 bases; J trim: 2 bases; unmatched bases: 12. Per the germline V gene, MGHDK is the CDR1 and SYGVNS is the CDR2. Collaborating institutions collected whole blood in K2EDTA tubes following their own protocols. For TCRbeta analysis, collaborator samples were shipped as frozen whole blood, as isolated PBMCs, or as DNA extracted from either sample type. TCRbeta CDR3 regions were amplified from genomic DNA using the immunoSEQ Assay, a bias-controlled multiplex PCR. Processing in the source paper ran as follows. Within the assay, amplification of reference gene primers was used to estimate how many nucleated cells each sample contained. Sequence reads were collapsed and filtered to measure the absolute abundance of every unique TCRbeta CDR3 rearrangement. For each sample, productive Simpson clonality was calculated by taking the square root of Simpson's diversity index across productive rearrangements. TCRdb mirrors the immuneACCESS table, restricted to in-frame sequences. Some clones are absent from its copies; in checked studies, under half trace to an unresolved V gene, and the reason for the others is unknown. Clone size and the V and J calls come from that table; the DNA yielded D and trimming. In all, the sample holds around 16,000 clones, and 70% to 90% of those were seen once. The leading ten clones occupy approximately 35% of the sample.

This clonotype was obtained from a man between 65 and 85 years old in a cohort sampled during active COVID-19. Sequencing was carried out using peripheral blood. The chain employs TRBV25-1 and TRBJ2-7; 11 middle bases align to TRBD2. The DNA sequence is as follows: TGTGCCAGCAGTGAGGGGGGGCTAGCGGGAGGAGTTCCCTACGAGCAGTACTTC. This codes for CASSEGGLAGGVPYEQYF.